Presented here are 18 T cell receptor beta chains from one specimen sequenced in a study of shared clonotypes between healthy human individuals. As defined, naive CD8 cells were CD45RO-negative and positively selected for CCR7, with terminally differentiated effector memory CD45RA+ cells excluded. Assay used: immunoSEQ multiplex PCR; TCRdb lists only in-frame clones, some missing. The repertoire holds millions of clones, with about 92% as singletons. The sample consisted of naive CD8+ T cells from PBMCs. These receptors came from a man aged 18 to 29 in good health. Some clones in this sample may be carry-over from other donors' samples.

The chain joins TRBV11-3 to TRBJ1-4; 7 bases fit TRBD1. Trimming removed 0 bases from V and 8 bases from J; junction bases left unmatched: 9. The germline gives CDR1 SGHNT, CDR2 YENEEA. The CDR3 contains 16 residues. As DNA, the CDR3 is TGTGCCAGCAGCTTAGAGGGGCGACAGGGAAGAGAAAAACTGTTTTTT. Its protein is CASSLEGRQGREKLFF. Drawing the rest from reference TRBV11-3 and TRBJ1-4, the complete variable domain is EAGVVQSPRYKIIEKKQPVAFWCNPISGHNTLYWYLQNLGQGPELLIRYENEEAVDDSQLPKDRFSAERLKGVDSTLKIQPAELGDSAVYLCASSLEGRQGREKLFFGSGTQLSVL.

V usage is TRBV4-2 and J usage is TRBJ1-6, with 7 bases lining up with TRBD1. This CDR3 is built from 13 residues. Germline trimming cut 1 base from V and 9 bases from J; bases unmatched to any gene: 0. The germline V gene encodes CDR1 LGHNA and CDR2 YNFKEQ. The CDR3 sequence is CASSQGQGSPLHF. The CDR3, as DNA: TGTGCCAGCAGCCAAGGACAGGGTTCACCCCTCCACTTT.

The chain joins TRBV5-6 to TRBJ2-1; 8 nucleotides align to TRBD2. Germline V gene data show CDR1 as SGHDT and CDR2 as YYEEEE. The junction had 12 bases not matched to a gene; V was cut back by 4 bases and J by 9 bases. The CDR3 contains 15 residues. CDR3 amino acids: CASSNGRVAGREQFF. The DNA for the CDR3 is TGTGCCAGCAGCAATGGGAGGGTAGCGGGACGTGAGCAGTTCTTC.

The rearrangement links TRBV5-1 to TRBJ2-1; D may be TRBD2 (5 bases). CDR3 length: 11 amino acids. Germline CDR1 SGHRS, CDR2 YFSETQ. Between the trimmed V and J ends, which lost 4 bases and 11 bases, there was a span of 10 bases. Here the CDR3 reads CASSILAKQFF. The CDR3 DNA follows: TGCGCCAGCAGCATCCTAGCCAAGCAGTTCTTC.

The chain uses TRBV10-3 and TRBJ2-7, with D maybe TRBD2 (6 bases). Germline V CDR1 and CDR2: ENHRY, SYGVKD. This CDR3 has 15 amino acids. V was clipped by 3 bases and J by 9 bases, with 21 bases between them. The CDR3 DNA reads TGTGCCATCAGTGACATAGGCGGCTCGGGAGCGGTGCAGTACTTC. This translates into CAISDIGGSGAVQYF.

The CDR3 DNA sequence: TGTGCCAGCAGTTTATGGCGGGGGATCACCGGGGAGCTGTTTTTT. This sequence encodes CASSLWRGITGELFF. The J gene is TRBJ2-2, the V gene TRBV28, with 7 nucleotides matching TRBD2. Germline-derived CDR1 and CDR2 are MDHEN and SYDVKM. V was clipped by 0 bases and J by 4 bases; unmatched bases: 2. The CDR3 consists of 15 residues.

This rearrangement joins TRBV5-1 to TRBJ2-7, with 9 bases fitting TRBD1. The CDR3 extends over 13 amino acids. Losses at the gene ends were 6 bases for V and 3 bases for J; bases not matched to a gene: 4. Looked up from germline, CDR1 is SGHRS and CDR2 is YFSETQ. The CDR3 DNA is TGCGCCAGCAATCCGGGACAGGGCTACGAGCAGTACTTC. As protein: CASNPGQGYEQYF.

This chain uses TRBV28 with TRBJ2-7, with 10 bases lining up with TRBD2. CDR1 is MDHEN and CDR2 is SYDVKM in the germline V gene. The CDR3 contains 16 residues. Trimming at V came to 5 bases and at J to 1 base, leaving 8 bases not matched to a gene. The CDR3 protein is CASSTGLANPSYEQYF. The CDR3 DNA reads TGTGCCAGCAGTACGGGACTAGCGAACCCATCCTACGAGCAGTACTTC.

The table lists this clone with a count of one. The chain carries TRBV27 and TRBJ2-7; D unclear. Trimming took off 7 bases at V and 3 bases at J, with 13 bases between the two ends. The CDR3 covers 13 residues. The V gene's germline CDR1 is MNHEY and CDR2 SMNVEV (reference sequence). The CDR3 region is CASTNLGFYEQYF. The CDR3 DNA follows: TGTGCCAGCACCAATCTGGGGTTCTACGAGCAGTACTTC.

The gene calls are TRBV5-6 and TRBJ2-5; the D gene is possibly TRBD2 (5 bases). This CDR3 is built from 15 residues. Deletions cut 3 bases from V and 0 bases from J, with 12 bases between. From germline, CDR1 is SGHDT and CDR2 YYEEEE. In nucleotides, the CDR3 is TGTGCCAGCAGCTGGAATGGGGAGCACCAAGAGACCCAGTACTTC. Its translation is CASSWNGEHQETQYF.

The gene calls are TRBV9 and TRBJ1-5, with 8 bases that match TRBD1. Germline values: CDR1 SGDLS, CDR2 YYNGEE. V shed 3 bases, J shed 2 bases, and the junction held 4 bases outside the gene matches. The CDR3 is made up of 15 amino acids. CDR3 sequence: CASSGGQEGNQPQHF. In nucleotides, the CDR3 is TGTGCCAGCAGCGGGGGACAGGAAGGCAATCAGCCCCAGCATTTT.

V usage is TRBV30 and J usage is TRBJ2-1; D tentatively reads TRBD1 or TRBD2 (6 bases each). The V end lost 2 bases, the J end lost 9 bases, and 11 bases lay between the germline ends. Germline V gene lookup returns CDR1 GTSNPN and CDR2 SVGIG (reference sequence). The CDR3 spans 12 residues. The CDR3 region is CAWSLGGGEQFF. The CDR3 region has the DNA TGTGCCTGGAGTCTAGGAGGGGGTGAGCAGTTCTTC.

V usage is TRBV4-3 and J usage is TRBJ2-7; 8 nucleotides agree with TRBD1. CDR1 is LGHNA and CDR2 is YSLEER in the germline V gene. V shed 4 bases, J shed 2 bases, and the junction held 7 bases outside the gene matches. This CDR3 spans 15 amino acids. CDR3 in DNA: TGCGCCAGCAGCCTTACCGGGACAGGTACCTACGAGCAGTACTTC. It specifies CASSLTGTGTYEQYF.

The chain couples TRBV28 to TRBJ1-2; D call uncertain. V shed 8 bases and J shed 4 bases, with 8 bases lying between them. Germline lookup yields CDR1 MDHEN and CDR2 SYDVKM. The length of the CDR3 is 11 residues. The CDR3 here is CASGSGYGYTF. CDR3 in DNA: TGTGCCAGCGGGAGCGGCTATGGCTACACCTTC.

The chain links TRBV11-1 to TRBJ2-5; D assignment may be TRBD1 or TRBD2 (7 bases each). The germline V and J ends were trimmed by 5 bases and 2 bases, with 12 bases remaining between them. Germline CDR1 reads SGHAT; CDR2 reads FQDESV (reference sequence). The CDR3 contains 14 residues. In DNA form, the CDR3 reads TGTGCCAGCAGCCCAGGGGGGGGGCAAGAGACCCAGTACTTC. Amino acids: CASSPGGGQETQYF.

The rearrangement links TRBV7-2 to TRBJ1-5; D uncertain. This CDR3 comprises 14 residues. V dropped 3 bases and J dropped 4 bases, with 10 bases sitting between them. Germline V gene sequence: CDR1 SGHTA, CDR2 FQGNSA. The CDR3 here is CASSFRLANQPQHF. The DNA for the CDR3 is TGTGCCAGCAGCTTTCGGCTAGCAAATCAGCCCCAGCATTTT.

The V and J genes are TRBV5-6 and TRBJ1-1; TRBD1 is a possible D gene (5 bases). Trimming shortened V by 3 bases and J by 3 bases, and 12 bases separated the two germline ends. CDR1 SGHDT and CDR2 YYEEEE come from the germline V gene. This CDR3 has 14 amino acids. Written as DNA, the CDR3 is TGTGCCAGCAGCTCGGGACGGGACTACACTGAAGCTTTCTTT. Translation: CASSSGRDYTEAFF.

This chain joins TRBV4-1 and TRBJ1-5, with a tentative D call TRBD1 (5 bases). CDR1 is MGHRA, CDR2 YSYEKL, per germline. The V end was cut by 0 bases, the J end by 1 base, with 10 bases between. The CDR3 has 16 residues. The CDR3 bases are TGCGCCAGCAGCCAAGATGGGGGACGAAGCAATCAGCCCCAGCATTTT. Amino acid sequence: CASSQDGGRSNQPQHF.